The clone carrying this TCR beta chain was counted many times. The target antigen is unknown. These data belong to a study of CD8 T cells in ankylosing spondylitis. Study findings and constraints: Several highly homologous variants formed a TCR beta motif that appeared characteristic of ankylosing spondylitis blood. Matched ankylosing spondylitis synovial fluid reportedly showed significant enrichment of disease-linked clones. Disease-linked clones were found to be CD8+ and relatively rare in peripheral blood.

By quantitative 5'-RACE with molecular barcodes, the TCR beta libraries were made. MiXCR, applied by TCRdb to the 5' RACE reads, yields one record per CDR3 protein. Of around 230,000 distinct CDR3 sequences listed, over 7% are singletons. This clonotype was obtained from a female donor with ankylosing spondylitis or in good health (not recorded which). The source material was blood, either unsorted or a sorted T cell fraction (not recorded which).

CDR3 sequence reads: CASRGFSGSEGAYEQYF. In DNA, the CDR3 is TGTGCCAGCAGAGGATTTAGCGGGAGCGAAGGGGCCTACGAGCAGTACTTC. This chain links TRBV6-1 with TRBJ2-7, with TRBD2 matching over 9 bases. The junction had 14 bases not matched to a gene; V was cut back by 6 bases and J by 2 bases. Germline CDR1 and CDR2: MNHNS and SASEGT. This CDR3 contains 17 residues.